Sequencing of this T cell receptor (beta chain) was carried out in a study of cytomegalovirus exposure and HLA in healthy donors. Across the whole study: An earlier analysis found fewer than 140 million unique TCR beta sequences from 150 million to 200 million T cells. Approximately 77 million unique TCRs from HLA-typed donors were held in an early release of data.

The PCR contained 60 Vbeta and 13 Jbeta primers. Some clones are missing from TCRdb's copy, which holds only in-frame ones; the method was immunoSEQ multiplex PCR. Among approximately 120,000 clones listed, about four fifths were seen once. This clone was seen a single time. V shed 4 bases and J 5 bases; nucleotides not matched to a gene: 5. Germline-derived CDR1 and CDR2 are LGHNA and YNFKEQ. This CDR3 spans 14 amino acids. The specimen was PBMCs. This rearrangement joins TRBV4-2 to TRBJ2-7, with 10 bases matching TRBD1. This receptor was taken from a woman in her 40s in good health and CMV-seropositive. The CDR3 spells CASSPGQGSDEQYF. CDR3 bases: TGTGCCAGCAGCCCGGGACAGGGGTCAGACGAGCAGTACTTC.